The 25 T cell receptor beta chains below come from one sample, sequenced in a study of cytomegalovirus exposure and HLA in healthy donors. The PCR made use of 60 Vbeta and 13 Jbeta primers. The assay was immunoSEQ multiplex PCR, and TCRdb's table has in-frame clones only and misses some. The sample lists 100,000 to 150,000 clones, over 60% seen once, with 0.95% to 1.5% in the top ten. Sequenced sample: PBMCs. These receptors came from a female donor in good health and CMV-seronegative.

The chain couples TRBV5-1 to TRBJ2-5; tentatively, D is TRBD1 (6 bases). V was pared by 0 bases and J by 2 bases, with 11 bases between. The CDR3 contains 15 residues. The germline CDR1 and CDR2 sequences are SGHRS and YFSETQ. The CDR3 sequence: CASSLAGTKQETQYF. The CDR3 coding sequence is TGCGCCAGCAGCTTGGCTGGGACAAAGCAAGAGACCCAGTACTTC.

This chain links TRBV6-5 with TRBJ1-5; D unresolved. The length of the CDR3 is 15 residues. V lost 0 bases and J 0 bases, leaving 6 bases between the germline ends. CDR1 MNHEY and CDR2 SVGAGI come from the germline V gene. In nucleotides, the CDR3 is TGTGCCAGCAGTTACTCGAGCTCTAGCAATCAGCCCCAGCATTTT. Its translation is CASSYSSSSNQPQHF.

This clone has only a few counts. J is TRBJ1-1 and V is TRBV7-3; D possibly corresponds to TRBD1 (5 bases). CDR1 and CDR2 from the germline V gene are SGHTA and FQGTGA. CDR3 length: 14 residues. The V and J ends lost 8 bases and 3 bases respectively, with 16 bases between them. The CDR3 DNA reads TGTGCCAGCTCAAAAGCCAGGGAACACACTGAAGCTTTCTTT. Translated: CASSKAREHTEAFF.

The chain couples TRBV5-6 to TRBJ1-5, with D unresolved. The CDR3 length is 17 residues. Deletions cut 3 bases from V and 0 bases from J, with 16 bases between. Germline V gene sequence: CDR1 SGHDT, CDR2 YYEEEE. The CDR3 DNA reads TGTGCCAGCAGCTCCTTGGGTGGGAGTGGTAGCAATCAGCCCCAGCATTTT. It specifies CASSSLGGSGSNQPQHF.

This chain links TRBV19 with TRBJ1-6; D perhaps matches TRBD1 (6 bases). This CDR3 is built from 14 residues. Germline loops: CDR1 LNHDA, CDR2 SQIVND (reference sequence). Deletions cut 3 bases from V and 9 bases from J, with 12 bases between. The CDR3 reads CASSIGYRASPLHF. The CDR3 nucleotides are TGTGCCAGTAGTATTGGTTACAGGGCTTCACCCCTCCACTTT.

In regard to this clone: Germline and junction disagree at one end, which may indicate a read error. Here the CDR3 DNA reads TGTTCCAGCAGCTCAATTACAGGGAAGGGGACTGAAGCTTTCTTT. Its translation: CSSSSITGKGTEAFF. V gene TRBV7-9 combines with J gene TRBJ1-1, with D perhaps TRBD1 (6 bases). CDR3 length equals 15 residues. Germline values: CDR1 SEHNR, CDR2 FQNEAQ (reference sequence). Supplemented by reference TRBV7-9 and TRBJ1-1, the full variable domain reads DTGVSQNPRHKITKRGQNVTFRCDPISEHNRLYWYRQTLGQGPEFLTYFQNEAQLEKSRLLSDRFSAERPKGSFSTLEIQRTEQGDSAMYLCSSSSITGKGTEAFFGQGTRLTVV.

This rearrangement joins TRBV30 to TRBJ1-1; the D is unclear. V was trimmed by 4 bases and J by 0 bases, leaving 12 bases between them. Germline V gene sequence: CDR1 GTSNPN, CDR2 SVGIG (reference sequence). The CDR3 loop spans 14 amino acids. CDR3 residues: CAWNLGQLNTEAFF. CDR3 DNA: TGTGCCTGGAATTTGGGCCAGCTGAACACTGAAGCTTTCTTT.

V is TRBV11-2 and J is TRBJ2-5; TRBD1 agrees at 11 bases. Near its end, the DNA agrees better with TRBJ2-7, so the J call may be wrong. The CDR3 is made up of 15 amino acids. The germline gives CDR1 SGHAT, CDR2 FQNNGV. The DNA for the CDR3 is TGTGCCAGCAGCTCCCAGGACAGGGGGCTCTACGAGCAGTACTTC. This encodes CASSSQDRGLYEQYF.

V is TRBV6-5 and J is TRBJ1-1; D ambiguous. The CDR3 length is 15 residues. Germline V gene data show CDR1 as MNHEY and CDR2 as SVGAGI. V was trimmed by 10 bases and J by 3 bases, leaving 21 bases between them. The CDR3 nucleotides read TGTGCCACCAACTTCCGTCGGAGGTTATACACTGAAGCTTTCTTT. It yields the protein CATNFRRRLYTEAFF.

V gene TRBV7-9 combines with J gene TRBJ2-7; possibly TRBD1 for D (6 bases). Germline V CDR1 and CDR2: SEHNR, FQNEAQ (reference sequence). The CDR3 spans 15 residues. Trimming left V 1 base short and J 5 bases short, with 15 bases between. In DNA form, the CDR3 reads TGTGCCAGCAGCTTAGAGGGGGTGTTTTTTGACGAGCAGTACTTC. This gives the protein CASSLEGVFFDEQYF.

V gene TRBV11-2 combines with J gene TRBJ2-7; 7 bases are a match to TRBD2. The V and J ends lost 6 bases and 3 bases, in that order; junction bases with no gene match: 11. The CDR3 totals 15 residues. CDR1 is SGHAT, CDR2 FQNNGV, per germline. CDR3 amino acids: CASRPRTGGFYEQYF. In nucleotides, the CDR3 is TGTGCCAGCAGGCCCAGAACGGGGGGTTTCTACGAGCAGTACTTC.

This sequence joins TRBV5-1 and TRBJ2-5; the D gene is possibly TRBD2 (6 bases). The CDR3 length is 16 residues. V lost 1 base, J lost 3 bases, and 16 bases lay in between. Germline values: CDR1 SGHRS, CDR2 YFSETQ. The CDR3 reads CASSLSPATGEETQYF. The CDR3, as DNA: TGCGCCAGCAGCTTGTCCCCCGCGACGGGGGAAGAGACCCAGTACTTC.

J is TRBJ2-2 and V is TRBV11-2, with no clear D. The germline V gene encodes CDR1 SGHAT and CDR2 FQNNGV. V was clipped by 0 bases and J by 4 bases, with 3 bases between them. This CDR3 is 13 amino acids long. The CDR3 coding sequence is TGTGCCAGCAGCTTAGATCTCACCGGGGAGCTGTTTTTT. As protein: CASSLDLTGELFF.

This clone was detected once. The chain employs TRBV5-8 and TRBJ1-5; D unclear. CDR1 and CDR2 from the germline V gene are SGHTS and YDEGEE. The CDR3 spans 11 residues. With 4 bases removed from V and 7 bases from J, the gap between germline ends came to 6 bases. CDR3 sequence: CASSPRQPQHF. The DNA for the CDR3 is TGTGCCAGCAGCCCCAGACAGCCCCAGCATTTT.

The chain uses TRBV19 and TRBJ2-7; a possible D gene is TRBD1 (6 bases). Germline V gene lookup returns CDR1 LNHDA and CDR2 SQIVND (reference sequence). This CDR3 contains 12 residues. The V and J ends lost 5 bases and 3 bases respectively, with 8 bases between them. Here the CDR3 reads CASSPDSYEQYF. CDR3 sequence (DNA): TGTGCCAGTAGTCCGGACAGCTACGAGCAGTACTTC.

The chain is built from TRBV5-3 and TRBJ2-7, with 7 bases fitting TRBD1. TRBV5-3 is recorded as an ORF, its role being uncertain. V dropped 3 bases and J dropped 2; count of bases not matched to a gene: 14. The CDR3 covers 17 residues. The CDR3 DNA sequence: TGTGCCAGAAGCTGGATCCTCGAGACAGGGAAGCCCTACGAGCAGTACTTC. Translating gives CARSWILETGKPYEQYF.

The chain is built from TRBV6-1 and TRBJ1-2; D is uncertain. V dropped 3 bases and J dropped 6 bases, with 11 bases sitting between them. The CDR3 is 13 residues long. The germline gives CDR1 MNHNS, CDR2 SASEGT. CDR3: CASSEEGFDGYTF. The CDR3 region has the DNA TGTGCCAGCAGTGAGGAGGGTTTCGATGGCTACACCTTC.

This clone has more than one count but fewer than ten. The CDR3 DNA is TGTGCCAGCAGCTTGGACAGCGGGACTAGCCTTAATGAGCAGTTCTTC. Amino acids: CASSLDSGTSLNEQFF. The chain couples TRBV5-4 to TRBJ2-1, with TRBD2 matching over 9 bases. CDR1 and CDR2 from the germline V gene are SGHNT and YYREEE (reference sequence). The CDR3 sequence is 16 residues long. The V and J ends lost 0 bases and 7 bases, in that order; junction bases with no gene match: 8.

The count of this clone is one. The J gene is TRBJ1-1, the V gene TRBV5-1; possible D gene TRBD1, 6 bases. This CDR3 has 13 residues. The V gene lost 6 bases and the J gene lost 1 base, with 10 bases spanning the gap. Germline-derived CDR1 and CDR2 are SGHRS and YFSETQ. CDR3 bases: TGCGCCAGCACCCGGACAGAGAACACTGAAGCTTTCTTT. Its translation: CASTRTENTEAFF.

V usage is TRBV27 and J usage is TRBJ2-5; 7 bases agree with TRBD2. The DNA end favors TRBJ2-7, so the J call may be wrong. From germline, CDR1 is MNHEY and CDR2 SMNVEV (reference sequence). The CDR3 extends over 14 amino acids. The CDR3 region has the DNA TGTGCCAGCAGTTTAGCGGGAGTAGAGTACGAGCAGTACTTC. Translated, it gives CASSLAGVEYEQYF.

The chain links TRBV6-5 to TRBJ2-7; 9 bases match TRBD1. This CDR3 comprises 14 residues. Germline trimming cut 5 bases from V and 1 base from J; bases unmatched to any gene: 3. The germline gives CDR1 MNHEY, CDR2 SVGAGI. In nucleotides, the CDR3 is TGTGCCAGCAGTGGGGGACAGGGTTCCTACGAGCAGTACTTC. This gives the protein CASSGGQGSYEQYF.

The chain is built from TRBV5-1 and TRBJ1-4; D may be TRBD1 (6 bases). From germline, CDR1 is SGHRS and CDR2 YFSETQ. V shed 6 bases and J shed 6 bases, with 18 bases lying between them. The CDR3 is made up of 15 amino acids. In nucleotides, the CDR3 is TGCGCCAGCACCTGGGGGCAGGGCCGAGATGAAAAACTGTTTTTT. It is translated as CASTWGQGRDEKLFF.

V and J are TRBV13 and TRBJ1-1; TRBD1 might be the D (6 bases). V was trimmed by 5 bases and J by 4 bases, leaving 11 bases between them. Looked up from germline, CDR1 is PRHDT and CDR2 is FYEKMQ (reference sequence). The length of the CDR3 is 13 residues. The CDR3 DNA is TGTGCCAGCAGCCAGGGGCCCGCCACTGAAGCTTTCTTT. As protein: CASSQGPATEAFF.

This chain connects TRBV30 to TRBJ1-2; D call uncertain. CDR1 GTSNPN and CDR2 SVGIG come from the germline V gene (reference sequence). This CDR3 has 15 amino acids. Trimming left V 4 bases short and J 7 bases short, with 22 bases between. CDR3 sequence: CAWTPLRHKYRGYTF. CDR3 DNA sequence: TGTGCCTGGACCCCTCTGAGGCACAAGTATCGTGGCTACACCTTC. Full variable domain (rest looked up from reference TRBV30 and TRBJ1-2): SQTIHQWPATLVQPVGSPLSLECTVEGTSNPNLYWYRQAAGRGLQLLFYSVGIGQISSEVPQNLSASRPQDRQFILSSKKLLLSDSGFYLCAWTPLRHKYRGYTFGSGTRLTVV.

The chain carries TRBV7-9 and TRBJ1-4, with D possibly being TRBD1 (6 bases). CDR1 SEHNR and CDR2 FQNEAQ come from the germline V gene (reference sequence). V shed 3 bases and J shed 11 bases, with 19 bases lying between them. This CDR3 has 15 amino acids. CDR3 protein: CASSFTGSSQDKLFF. In DNA, the CDR3 is TGTGCCAGCAGCTTCACAGGGAGTTCACAGGATAAACTGTTTTTT.